The next 24 T cell receptor beta chains were all read from a single sample in a study of blood T cell repertoires in COVID-19. TCRdb's table, derived via immunoSEQ multiplex PCR, lists solely in-frame clones and lacks some. The table records approximately 240,000 clones, just over 90% of them present only once. The sequencing sample was made of PBMCs or T cells enriched from blood (not recorded which). These receptors came from a young woman who had recovered from COVID-19.

This chain connects TRBV18 to TRBJ1-2; no reliable D call. Germline V gene data show CDR1 as KGHSH and CDR2 as LQKENI. The ends were cut back, 3 bases at V and 4 bases at J, with 12 bases in the middle. CDR3 length: 14 residues. CDR3 sequence: CASSPGGWGYGYTF. CDR3 sequence (DNA): TGTGCCAGCTCACCCGGCGGGTGGGGCTATGGCTACACCTTC.

The chain couples TRBV13 to TRBJ2-7; the D is unclear. Looked up from germline, CDR1 is PRHDT and CDR2 is FYEKMQ (reference sequence). The V and J ends lost 1 base and 0 bases respectively, with 7 bases between them. This CDR3 region has 14 residues. The CDR3 protein is CASSLDASSYEQYF. DNA for the CDR3: TGTGCCAGCAGCTTAGACGCGAGCTCCTACGAGCAGTACTTC.

This clone was detected only once. The chain links TRBV7-9 to TRBJ2-7, with 8 bases aligning to TRBD2. Germline V CDR1 and CDR2: SEHNR, FQNEAQ (reference sequence). The CDR3 is made up of 15 amino acids. V shed 0 bases, J shed 2 bases, and the junction held 3 bases outside the gene matches. The CDR3 nucleotides are TGTGCCAGCAGCTTAGCCCGGGGGGGAACCTACGAGCAGTACTTC. This translates into CASSLARGGTYEQYF.

For this clone: Different DNA sequences within this sample yield the same CDR3. This chain links TRBV18 with TRBJ1-2; no clear D. Germline CDR1 KGHSH, CDR2 LQKENI. V was pared by 0 bases and J by 4 bases, with 9 bases between. The CDR3 runs 14 residues. The CDR3 DNA reads as TGTGCCAGCTCACCACCGAGTGGAGCCTATGGCTACACCTTC. Translation: CASSPPSGAYGYTF.

The V and J genes are TRBV2 and TRBJ1-6; maybe TRBD1 (6 bases). The germline gives CDR1 SNHLY, CDR2 FYNNEI. V lost 2 bases to trimming and J lost 8 bases, with 13 bases between them. This CDR3 contains 15 residues. The CDR3 reads CASSEQGTADSPLHF. The DNA for the CDR3 is TGTGCCAGCAGTGAACAGGGGACGGCGGATTCACCCCTCCACTTT. Looking up the rest from reference TRBV2 and TRBJ1-6 gives the full variable domain: EPEVTQTPSHQVTQMGQEVILRCVPISNHLYFYWYRQILGQKVEFLVSFYNNEISEKSEIFDDQFSVERPDGSNFTLKIRSTKLEDSAMYFCASSEQGTADSPLHFGNGTRLTVT.

The chain carries TRBV24-1 and TRBJ2-5; D ambiguous. The length of the CDR3 is 16 residues. V was cut by 5 bases and J by 2 bases, with 17 bases left in between. Germline V gene sequence: CDR1 KGHDR, CDR2 SFDVKD. CDR3 region: CATSARPGFGQETQYF. Here the CDR3 DNA reads TGTGCCACCAGTGCAAGACCGGGTTTCGGACAAGAGACCCAGTACTTC.

This chain uses TRBV7-6 with TRBJ1-6; no clear D. Trimming took off 3 bases at V and 5 bases at J, with 5 bases between the two ends. Germline CDR1 SGHVS, CDR2 FNYEAQ. The CDR3 runs to 13 residues. CDR3 sequence: CASSFRDNSPLHF. CDR3 nucleotide sequence: TGTGCCAGCAGCTTCCGGGATAATTCACCCCTCCACTTT. The full variable domain, with the rest looked up from reference TRBV7-6 and TRBJ1-6, is GAGVSQSPRYKVTKRGQDVALRCDPISGHVSLYWYRQALGQGPEFLTYFNYEAQQDKSGLPNDRFSAERPEGSISTLTIQRTEQRDSAMYRCASSFRDNSPLHFGNGTRLTVT.

V usage is TRBV5-1 and J usage is TRBJ2-5, with 7 bases fitting TRBD2. V gave up 0 bases and J gave up 5 bases; unmatched junction bases: 7. Germline CDR1 and CDR2: SGHRS and YFSETQ. CDR3 length: 15 residues. Written as DNA, the CDR3 is TGCGCCAGCAGCTTGGCCACTAGCGTCAGTGAGACCCAGTACTTC. Its translation: CASSLATSVSETQYF.

The chain employs TRBV28 and TRBJ2-2; TRBD2 matches 11 bases. Trimming took 4 bases from V and 5 from J; bases not matched to a gene: 9. The CDR3 sequence is 17 residues long. Germline V gene lookup returns CDR1 MDHEN and CDR2 SYDVKM. CDR3 sequence (DNA): TGTGCCAGCAGTTCACTAGCGGGAGTTGTAGGAACCGGGGAGCTGTTTTTT. Its translation is CASSSLAGVVGTGELFF.

The chain recombines TRBV21-1 with TRBJ1-1; the table calls TRBD1, which could not be checked here. TRBV21-1 is a pseudogene locus. The CDR3 runs 14 residues. CDR3 DNA sequence: TGTGCCAGCAGCAAAGGGGGTGGGGCTGGGCTCGCTTTCTTT. This encodes CASSKGGGAGLAFF.

The CDR3 is CASSERETQYF. CDR3 DNA sequence: TGTGCCAGCAGCGAGCGGGAGACCCAGTACTTC. The V call is TRBV7-9, the J call TRBJ2-5; D may be TRBD2 (5 bases). The CDR3 spans 11 residues. CDR1 is SEHNR and CDR2 is FQNEAQ in the germline V gene (reference sequence). V was clipped by 5 bases and J by 5 bases, with 6 bases between them.

V and J are TRBV6-6 and TRBJ2-7, with TRBD2 as a possible D gene (5 bases). This CDR3 region has 13 residues. Between the trimmed V and J ends, which lost 6 bases and 3 bases, there was a span of 12 bases. Looked up from germline, CDR1 is MNHNY and CDR2 is SVGAGI (reference sequence). The CDR3 bases are TGTGCCAGCAGCCCCTGGGAGAGCTACGAGCAGTACTTC. Encoded protein: CASSPWESYEQYF.

The chain carries TRBV4-2 and TRBJ1-3, with 8 bases matching TRBD1. CDR3 length equals 15 residues. The V gene's germline CDR1 is LGHNA and CDR2 YNFKEQ. The junction had 6 bases not matched to a gene; V was cut back by 4 bases and J by 4 bases. CDR3 amino acids: CASSRNRGSGNTIYF. Here the CDR3 DNA reads TGTGCCAGCAGCCGGAACAGGGGGTCAGGAAACACCATATATTTT.

This clone has only a few counts. This chain connects TRBV6-6 to TRBJ1-2, with TRBD1 matching 12 bases. This CDR3 has 14 residues. Unmatched junction bases numbered 6, after V lost 6 bases and J lost 7 bases. CDR1 and CDR2 from the germline V gene are MNHNY and SVGAGI (reference sequence). DNA of the CDR3: TGTGCCAGCAGCCCGGGACAGGGGGCCGGTGGCTACACCTTC. Encoded protein: CASSPGQGAGGYTF.

The rearrangement uses TRBV21-1 and TRBJ2-7; the D call TRBD1 from the table was never checked on the DNA. TRBV21-1 has pseudogene status. The CDR3 loop spans 15 amino acids. In nucleotides, the CDR3 is TGTGCCAGCAACAAAACCGGGACAGGACACTGCGAGCAGTACTTC. It translates to CASNKTGTGHCEQYF.

V usage is TRBV10-3 and J usage is TRBJ1-4; D is unclear. Trimming removed 10 bases at V and 0 bases at J, with 15 bases between. This CDR3 comprises 15 residues. CDR1 ENHRY and CDR2 SYGVKD come from the germline V gene. CDR3: CATAAERTTNEKLFF. The CDR3 nucleotides read TGTGCCACCGCTGCCGAGCGCACAACTAATGAAAAACTGTTTTTT.

The rearrangement uses TRBV4-3 and TRBJ1-2; TRBD1 aligns across 7 bases. With 6 bases clipped from V and 4 bases from J, the junction kept 11 bases outside the gene matches. CDR1 is LGHNA, CDR2 YSLEER, per germline. The CDR3 is 15 amino acids. CDR3 sequence reads: CASSRTFGTAYGYTF. Written as DNA, the CDR3 is TGCGCCAGCAGTCGTACCTTCGGGACAGCCTATGGCTACACCTTC.

The rearrangement links TRBV5-1 to TRBJ2-2, with 14 bases that match TRBD2. Per the germline V gene, CDR1 is SGHRS and CDR2 is YFSETQ. The CDR3 is made up of 18 amino acids. With 4 bases clipped from V and 0 bases from J, the junction kept 5 bases outside the gene matches. Here the CDR3 reads CASSPRTSGGSNTGELFF. As DNA, the CDR3 is TGCGCCAGCAGCCCAAGGACTAGCGGGGGGTCGAACACCGGGGAGCTGTTTTTT.

This clone has a single count. The V call is TRBV25-1, the J call TRBJ2-1; 7 bases line up with TRBD2. V trimming: 5 bases; J trimming: 8 bases; junction bases outside the gene matches: 6. The CDR3 runs to 13 residues. CDR1 and CDR2 (germline): MGHDK, SYGVNS. The CDR3 protein is CASSLLAEHEQFF. The CDR3 DNA reads as TGTGCCAGCAGTTTGCTAGCGGAACATGAGCAGTTCTTC.

V is TRBV3-1 (or the pseudogene TRBV3-2) and J is TRBJ2-5; 10 nucleotides agree with TRBD2. This CDR3 region has 20 residues. Trimming removed 4 bases from V and 0 bases from J; junction bases left unmatched: 17. Germline V gene data show CDR1 as LGHDT and CDR2 as YNNKEL (reference sequence). CDR3 sequence: CASSPQTVPGLALHQETQYF. CDR3 nucleotides: TGTGCCAGCAGCCCTCAGACCGTCCCGGGACTAGCGCTGCACCAAGAGACCCAGTACTTC.

This chain uses TRBV5-1 with TRBJ2-2; 12 nucleotides agree with TRBD1. The germline V gene encodes CDR1 SGHRS and CDR2 YFSETQ. The CDR3 contains 15 residues. The V and J ends lost 4 bases and 6 bases, in that order; junction bases with no gene match: 4. The CDR3 loop is CASSARDRGPGELFF. The DNA of the CDR3 is TGCGCCAGCAGCGCCCGGGACAGGGGGCCCGGGGAGCTGTTTTTT.

The chain couples TRBV7-2 to TRBJ2-1; 7 positions match TRBD1. This CDR3 region has 13 residues. V shed 3 bases and J 9 bases; nucleotides not matched to a gene: 5. CDR1 and CDR2 from the germline V gene are SGHTA and FQGNSA. The CDR3 coding sequence is TGTGCCAGCAGCTTTACAGGGGCCGGTGAGCAGTTCTTC. Amino acid sequence: CASSFTGAGEQFF.

The V call is TRBV9, the J call TRBJ2-2, with 12 bases that match TRBD2. Unmatched junction bases numbered 3, after V lost 2 bases and J lost 1 base. This CDR3 is 17 amino acids long. Germline CDR1 and CDR2: SGDLS and YYNGEE. CDR3: CASSVRGLAGNTGELFF. The CDR3 region has the DNA TGTGCCAGCAGCGTGAGGGGACTAGCGGGGAACACCGGGGAGCTGTTTTTT.

The V gene is TRBV6-1, the J gene TRBJ2-7, with D unclear. This CDR3 has 13 residues. Germline V gives CDR1 MNHNS, CDR2 SASEGT. The germline V and J ends were trimmed by 3 bases and 1 base, with 7 bases remaining between them. The CDR3 nucleotides read TGTGCCAGCAGTGATTCCCCTTCCTACGAGCAGTACTTC. Translated: CASSDSPSYEQYF.